This T cell receptor beta chain was sequenced for a study of cytomegalovirus exposure and HLA in healthy donors. Across the study: HLA-typed donors were the source of some 85 million unique TCRs, which an early data release held.

The study, taken as a whole, reports: Later analysis suggested links between common viral pathogens and several top significant clusters. TCR beta chains numbering roughly 150 were designated cytomegalovirus-associated.

A note on this clone: Its antigen remains unknown.

With 60 Vbeta and 13 Jbeta primers, the PCR was carried out. Data came from immunoSEQ multiplex PCR; TCRdb stores just in-frame clones and leaves some out. The table shows about 200,000 clones, with 79% occurring only once. Material: PBMCs. The clonotype originates from a woman in her twenties or thirties in good health and CMV-seropositive.

CDR3: CASSGGTGGFSPLHF. CDR3 in DNA: TGTGCCAGCAGCGGGGGGACAGGGGGCTTTTCACCCCTCCACTTT. The chain couples TRBV9 to TRBJ1-6; 12 nucleotides align to TRBD1. V trimming: 3 bases; J trimming: 9 bases; junction bases outside the gene matches: 4. There are 15 residues in the CDR3. Germline V CDR1 and CDR2: SGDLS, YYNGEE.